This TCR beta chain is from a study of beta chain features in type 1 diabetes. Study results and limitations: Moderate but significant shortening of TCRB CDR3s was recorded in all four CD4+ subsets from Type 1 diabetes patients. Small HLA sub-analyses could not settle whether HLA shapes TCRB rearrangement. Patients' naive, central memory and Treg TCRB repertoires seemed closer to one another than those of healthy donors. Cells carrying high TCR expression could end up over-represented when cDNA is sequenced.

Trimming left V 10 bases short and J 1 base short, with 13 bases between. Per germline, CDR1 MNHGY and CDR2 SVAAGI. CDR3 size: 13 residues. Isolated RNA was reverse transcribed in full, so expressed TCRB transcripts were sequenced. An average roughly 3.6 million reads came from naive, central memory and regulatory T cell samples. TCRdb keeps only in-frame clones here, not all; method: immunoSEQ multiplex PCR. The data contain some 350,000 clones, less than 15% of them singletons. In the case of this clone: The antigen remains unidentified.

The specimen was naive CD4+ T cells from blood. The chain uses TRBV6-9 and TRBJ1-1; possibly TRBD1 for D (6 bases). The receptor's source is a woman under 30 with type 1 diabetes. For the CDR3, the DNA is TGTGCCACCCTAGACAGGAGGAACACTGAAGCTTTCTTT. Translation gives CATLDRRNTEAFF.